This passage covers 7 T cell receptor beta chains from one sample sequenced in a study of cytotoxic CD8 clonotypes in ibrutinib-treated CLL. Some clones are missing from TCRdb's copy, which holds only in-frame ones; the method was immunoSEQ multiplex PCR. The sample lists 45,000 to 60,000 clones, around 55% occurring once. This specimen consisted of PBMCs, obtained after 24 months of ibrutinib treatment. Every receptor here comes from a human donor with chronic lymphocytic leukemia.

This clone occurred a few times. V usage is TRBV6-5 and J usage is TRBJ2-1, with D possibly called TRBD1 or TRBD2 (5 bases each). This CDR3 contains 13 residues. The germline CDR1 and CDR2 sequences are MNHEY and SVGAGI. V was pared by 7 bases and J by 4 bases, with 11 bases between. CDR3 coding DNA: TGTGCCAGCATGGGGACGGTATACAATGAGCAGTTCTTC. Protein sequence: CASMGTVYNEQFF.

The V gene is TRBV6-1, the J gene TRBJ2-7; the D is unclear. The germline CDR1 and CDR2 sequences are MNHNS and SASEGT. Trimming took off 5 bases at V and 0 bases at J, with 8 bases between the two ends. The CDR3 length is 13 residues. CDR3 sequence reads: CASSFFLSYEQYV. CDR3 in DNA: TGTGCCAGCAGTTTTTTCCTCTCCTACGAGCAGTACGTC.

The chain links TRBV19 to TRBJ2-5; the D gene is possibly TRBD1 (5 bases). Germline assignment: CDR1 LNHDA and CDR2 SQIVND (reference sequence). This CDR3 is 11 amino acids long. Trimming took off 10 bases at V and 2 bases at J, with 8 bases between the two ends. The CDR3 nucleotides are TGTGCCACCCGACAGCAAGAGACCCAGTACTTC. Translation: CATRQQETQYF.

V is TRBV28 and J is TRBJ1-2; D is perhaps TRBD1 (6 bases). Germline CDR1 and CDR2: MDHEN and SYDVKM. This CDR3 region has 12 residues. V dropped 5 bases and J dropped 8 bases, with 12 bases sitting between them. The CDR3 sequence is CASSPDSIGYTF. The CDR3 bases are TGTGCCAGCAGTCCGGACAGTATAGGCTACACCTTC.

The V and J genes are TRBV15 and TRBJ2-1; D perhaps matches TRBD2 (5 bases). CDR1 is LNHNV, CDR2 YYDKDF, per germline (reference sequence). This CDR3 has 13 amino acids. V shed 8 bases and J shed 0 bases, with 8 bases lying between them. CDR3 in amino acids: CATGRDSYNEQFF. DNA of the CDR3: TGTGCCACCGGACGGGACTCCTACAATGAGCAGTTCTTC.

This clone has more than one count but fewer than ten. V gene TRBV7-9 combines with J gene TRBJ2-1; possible D gene TRBD1, 6 bases. The length of the CDR3 is 15 residues. Germline V lookup: CDR1 SEHNR, CDR2 FQNEAQ (reference sequence). The V end was cut by 6 bases, the J end by 2 bases, with 14 bases between. In DNA form, the CDR3 reads TGTGCCAGCAGTGGAGGACAGCTCACCTACAATGAGCAGTTCTTC. Residues: CASSGGQLTYNEQFF.

The chain is built from TRBV6-1 and TRBJ2-3; 8 bases line up with TRBD1. V lost 2 bases to trimming and J lost 4 bases; unmatched junction nucleotides: 8. This CDR3 has 16 amino acids. The germline CDR1 and CDR2 sequences are MNHNS and SASEGT. This CDR3 reads CASSERVRGRPDTQYF. The DNA for the CDR3 is TGTGCCAGCAGTGAAAGGGTCAGGGGGCGTCCAGATACGCAGTATTTT.